The next 13 T cell receptor beta chains were all read from a single sample in a study of shared clonotypes between healthy human individuals. Assay used: immunoSEQ multiplex PCR; TCRdb lists only in-frame clones, some missing. The sample shows about 2.1 million clones, roughly 93% of them seen only once. Positive CCR7 selection of CD45RO-negative cells yielded the naive CD8 cells, and terminally differentiated effector memory CD45RA+ cells were excluded. The source material was naive CD8+ T cells from PBMCs. The receptors come from a man aged 18 to 29 in good health. Some clones in this sample may be carry-over from other donors' samples.

The chain is built from TRBV5-1 and TRBJ1-1; 7 nucleotides line up with TRBD1. The CDR3 has 15 amino acids. Looked up from germline, CDR1 is SGHRS and CDR2 is YFSETQ. V lost 0 bases to trimming and J lost 8 bases; unmatched junction nucleotides: 10. CDR3 amino acids: CASSLALHDRVEAFF. The CDR3 DNA reads TGCGCCAGCAGCTTGGCCTTACATGACAGGGTCGAAGCTTTCTTT.

The chain employs TRBV4-2 and TRBJ2-7; unclear D gene. CDR1 is LGHNA and CDR2 is YNFKEQ in the germline V gene. This CDR3 is 15 amino acids long. The V gene lost 4 bases and the J gene lost 0 bases, with 13 bases spanning the gap. The DNA of the CDR3 is TGTGCCAGCAGCCCGCTCACTACGAACTCCTACGAGCAGTACTTC. Its protein product is CASSPLTTNSYEQYF.

The V call is TRBV27, the J call TRBJ2-1; D not certain. The CDR3 totals 15 residues. Germline CDR1 MNHEY, CDR2 SMNVEV (reference sequence). The V end lost 3 bases, the J end lost 2 bases, and 11 bases lay between the germline ends. The CDR3 DNA reads as TGTGCCAGCAGTTTTACCCAAGTACCCTACAATGAGCAGTTCTTC. Translation: CASSFTQVPYNEQFF.

The rearrangement links TRBV10-2 to TRBJ2-5, with 11 bases lining up with TRBD2. The CDR3 spans 15 residues. Germline trimming cut 2 bases from V and 4 bases from J; bases unmatched to any gene: 3. Germline V gene data show CDR1 as WSHSY and CDR2 as SAAADI. CDR3 amino acids: CASSETTSGRETQYF. The CDR3 nucleotides are TGCGCCAGCAGTGAGACCACTAGCGGGAGAGAGACCCAGTACTTC.

This clone was seen only once. The gene calls are TRBV6-1 and TRBJ1-5, with D maybe TRBD1 (6 bases). V gave up 7 bases and J gave up 4 bases, with 14 bases separating them. Germline V CDR1 and CDR2: MNHNS, SASEGT. This CDR3 is built from 14 residues. CDR3: CASTQRGGNQPQHF. The CDR3 DNA follows: TGTGCCAGCACCCAAAGAGGGGGAAATCAGCCCCAGCATTTT.

The chain uses TRBV27 and TRBJ2-7, with D unresolved. The CDR3 spans 13 residues. V was shortened by 4 bases and J by 1 base, with 8 bases between the two germline ends. The germline V gene has CDR1 MNHEY and CDR2 SMNVEV (reference sequence). The CDR3 DNA reads as TGTGCCAGCAGTTCCTACACATCCTACGAGCAGTACTTC. The encoded protein is CASSSYTSYEQYF.

This chain links TRBV7-2 with TRBJ2-1; a possible D gene is TRBD2 (6 bases). CDR1 is SGHTA and CDR2 is FQGNSA in the germline V gene. The CDR3 runs to 15 residues. V shed 3 bases and J shed 2 bases, with 11 bases lying between them. The CDR3 reads CASSFSGTTYNEQFF. CDR3 nucleotide sequence: TGTGCCAGCAGCTTTAGCGGAACCACCTACAATGAGCAGTTCTTC.

This chain uses TRBV13 with TRBJ2-7; possibly TRBD1 or TRBD2 for D (5 bases each). Germline assignment: CDR1 PRHDT and CDR2 FYEKMQ (reference sequence). V lost 4 bases and J lost 6, with 19 bases in between. This CDR3 has 15 residues. CDR3 loop: CASSSFSGRPSEQYF. The CDR3, as DNA: TGTGCCAGCAGCTCTTTCTCGGGACGGCCCTCCGAGCAGTACTTC.

V usage is TRBV6-1 and J usage is TRBJ2-1, with D unresolved. CDR3 size: 19 residues. From germline, CDR1 is MNHNS and CDR2 SASEGT. V was pared by 1 base and J by 0 bases, with 19 bases between. This chain's CDR3 is CASSEVARSWRSSYNEQFF. The DNA for the CDR3 is TGTGCCAGCAGTGAAGTGGCTAGGTCTTGGAGAAGCTCCTACAATGAGCAGTTCTTC.

This clone has only one observation. V and J are TRBV29-1 and TRBJ2-5; TRBD1 matches 7 bases. Germline loops: CDR1 SQVTM, CDR2 ANQGSEA. This CDR3 spans 13 amino acids. After removal of 6 bases from V and 0 bases from J, the junction contained 4 bases not matched to a gene. The CDR3 sequence: CSVGTVNQETQYF. As DNA, the CDR3 is TGCAGCGTCGGGACAGTAAACCAAGAGACCCAGTACTTC. Full variable domain (missing parts from reference TRBV29-1 and TRBJ2-5): SAVISQKPSRDICQRGTSLTIQCQVDSQVTMMFWYRQQPGQSLTLIATANQGSEATYESGFVIDKFPISRPNLTFSTLTVSNMSPEDSSIYLCSVGTVNQETQYFGPGTRLLVL.

The chain is built from TRBV10-3 and TRBJ1-2; the match to TRBD1 covers 9 bases. Germline CDR1 and CDR2: ENHRY and SYGVKD. This CDR3 comprises 14 residues. Trimming at V came to 4 bases and at J to 8 bases, leaving 8 bases not matched to a gene. The CDR3 protein is CAISGSGTGSGYTF. Here the CDR3 DNA reads TGTGCCATCAGTGGTTCCGGGACAGGGAGCGGCTACACCTTC.

The chain uses TRBV4-1 and TRBJ1-3, with 7 bases lining up with TRBD1. The CDR3 has 14 amino acids. V shed 4 bases and J 8 bases; nucleotides not matched to a gene: 8. The germline V gene encodes CDR1 MGHRA and CDR2 YSYEKL. CDR3 DNA sequence: TGCGCCAGCAGCCCCCGACAGGGAGCAGACACCATATATTTT. This translates into CASSPRQGADTIYF.

The gene calls are TRBV14 and TRBJ2-3; D perhaps matches TRBD1 (6 bases). There are 19 residues in the CDR3. CDR1 SGHDN and CDR2 FVKESK come from the germline V gene. V was cut by 2 bases and J by 2 bases, with 23 bases left in between. Written as DNA, the CDR3 is TGTGCCAGCAGCCAAACAATAGGAAACAGGGCAGGGACCACAGATACGCAGTATTTT. It yields the protein CASSQTIGNRAGTTDTQYF.